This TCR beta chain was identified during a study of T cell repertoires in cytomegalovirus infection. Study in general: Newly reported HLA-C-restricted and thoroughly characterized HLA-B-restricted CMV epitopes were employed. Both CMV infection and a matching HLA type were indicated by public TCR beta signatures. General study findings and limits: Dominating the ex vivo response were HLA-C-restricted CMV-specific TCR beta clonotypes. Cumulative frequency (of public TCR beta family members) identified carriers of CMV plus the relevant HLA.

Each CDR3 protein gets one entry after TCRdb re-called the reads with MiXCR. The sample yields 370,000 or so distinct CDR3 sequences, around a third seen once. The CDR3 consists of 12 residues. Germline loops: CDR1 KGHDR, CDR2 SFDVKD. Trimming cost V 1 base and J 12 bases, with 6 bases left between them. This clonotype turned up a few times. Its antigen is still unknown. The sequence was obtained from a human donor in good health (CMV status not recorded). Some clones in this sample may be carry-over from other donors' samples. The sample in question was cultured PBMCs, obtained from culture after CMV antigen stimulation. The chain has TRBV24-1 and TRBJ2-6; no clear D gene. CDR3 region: CATSDLGSVLTF. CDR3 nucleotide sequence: TGTGCCACCAGTGATTTAGGATCCGTCCTGACTTTC.